This TCR beta chain was documented in a study of shared clonotypes between healthy human individuals. V was trimmed by 0 bases and J by 2 bases, leaving 17 bases between them. The germline gives CDR1 MDHEN, CDR2 SYDVKM. The CDR3 spans 18 residues. Only in-frame clones appear in the TCRdb table, and some are missing; sequencing was by immunoSEQ multiplex PCR. Of fewer than 850,000 clones in the sample, about three quarters were seen once. Sequenced material: memory CD4+ T cells sorted from blood. Subset in this sample: CD45RA-negative fraction. The source of this sequence is a woman under 40 in good health. This chain links TRBV28 with TRBJ1-5; no definite D call. CDR3: CASSLWMVQLRGNQPQHF. The CDR3 nucleotides read TGTGCCAGCAGTTTATGGATGGTGCAGCTAAGGGGCAATCAGCCCCAGCATTTT.